This T cell receptor beta chain was documented in a study of blood T cell repertoires in COVID-19. The overall study: In each case, the material was cDNA or gDNA derived from T cells, B-cell-depleted T cells, or PBMCs.

Original handling: For nucleated cells, counts were estimated from reference gene primer amplification. The table came from immunoSEQ multiplex PCR; TCRdb's copy has only in-frame clones and leaves some out. V, J and clone size are taken as reported in that table, and D and trimming were inferred from the DNA itself. Counted here are about 56,000 clones, around four fifths occurring once; the ten biggest clones make up about an eighth. Germline CDR1 is SGHAT and CDR2 is FQNNGV. V shed 5 bases and J shed 8 bases, with 15 bases lying between them. The CDR3 has 13 amino acids. This clone has only a few counts.

The V and J genes are TRBV11-2 and TRBJ1-2; weak D call: TRBD1 (5 bases). The sample was peripheral blood. The TCR sequence derives from a woman of 80 years or more with acute or convalescent COVID-19. CDR3 protein: CASSQASRGGYTF. CDR3 sequence (DNA): TGTGCCAGCAGCCAAGCCAGTCGGGGGGGCTACACCTTC.